This is a list of T cell receptor beta chains from one sample in a study of cytomegalovirus exposure and HLA in healthy donors. Here immunoSEQ multiplex PCR was the method, and the copy in TCRdb shows in-frame clones only, minus some. In the table there are over 120,000 clones, 75% of which are singletons. Sequenced material: PBMCs. The receptors come from a man aged 30-40 years in good health and CMV-seronegative. Both conserved end residues are part of each CDR3. The order of the fields is CDR3 protein, CDR3 DNA, J gene, clone size, CDR3 length, D gene, V gene. The D gene is left open where the match is weak. Some rows have no size entry. The others give once, few or many, or a class for an expanded clone.

CDR3 protein: CASSQEYRISSYEQYF
CDR3 DNA: TGCGCCAGCAGCCAGGAGTACAGGATTTCCTCCTACGAGCAGTACTTC
J gene: TRBJ2-7
clone size: -
CDR3 length: 16
D gene: -
V gene: TRBV4-1

CDR3 protein: CSAMDRKYGYTF
CDR3 DNA: TGCAGCGCAATGGACAGAAAATATGGCTACACCTTC
J gene: TRBJ1-2
clone size: -
CDR3 length: 12
D gene: -
V gene: TRBV29-1

CDR3 protein: CSARQDEFYGYTF
CDR3 DNA: TGCAGCGCTAGACAGGACGAATTCTATGGCTACACCTTC
J gene: TRBJ1-2
clone size: -
CDR3 length: 13
D gene: -
V gene: TRBV29-1

CDR3 protein: CASSPGQYQETQYF
CDR3 DNA: TGCGCCAGCAGCCCGGGACAGTACCAAGAGACCCAGTACTTC
J gene: TRBJ2-5
clone size: few
CDR3 length: 14
D gene: TRBD1
V gene: TRBV5-1

CDR3 protein: CASSPRQMNTEAFF
CDR3 DNA: TGTGCCAGCAGCCCTAGACAGATGAACACTGAAGCTTTCTTT
J gene: TRBJ1-1
clone size: -
CDR3 length: 14
D gene: -
V gene: TRBV7-6

CDR3 protein: CASRLGLAGEQFF
CDR3 DNA: TGTGCCAGCAGGCTCGGACTAGCGGGAGAGCAGTTCTTC
J gene: TRBJ2-1
clone size: once
CDR3 length: 13
D gene: TRBD2
V gene: TRBV6-5

CDR3 protein: CASRGRWDTEAFF
CDR3 DNA: TGTGCCAGCAGGGGGCGCTGGGACACTGAAGCTTTCTTT
J gene: TRBJ1-1
clone size: -
CDR3 length: 13
D gene: -
V gene: TRBV28

CDR3 protein: CASSPLAGGSTGELFF
CDR3 DNA: TGCGCCAGCAGCCCACTAGCGGGGGGAAGCACCGGGGAGCTGTTTTTT
J gene: TRBJ2-2
clone size: -
CDR3 length: 16
D gene: TRBD2
V gene: TRBV4-1

CDR3 protein: CATSRDGRGTKNSQYF
CDR3 DNA: TGTGCCACCAGCAGAGACGGTAGGGGAACCAAAAACAGTCAGTACTTC
J gene: TRBJ2-4
clone size: few
CDR3 length: 16
D gene: -
V gene: TRBV15

CDR3 protein: CASCGEPDEQFF
CDR3 DNA: TGTGCCAGCTGCGGGGAGCCGGATGAGCAGTTCTTC
J gene: TRBJ2-1
clone size: -
CDR3 length: 12
D gene: -
V gene: TRBV2

CDR3 protein: CASSVDRGNTIYF
CDR3 DNA: TGTGCCAGCAGTGTGGACAGGGGGAACACCATATATTTT
J gene: TRBJ1-3
clone size: -
CDR3 length: 13
D gene: TRBD1
V gene: TRBV2